The 23 T cell receptor beta chains below were found in one sample sequenced in a study of response to subunit inactivated influenza vaccine. TCRdb processed the RT-PCR reads anew with MiXCR; each CDR3 protein has one entry. The table has over 800,000 distinct CDR3 sequences, approximately 21% seen once. The sequencing here drew on PBMCs from blood, taken 4 to 6 days after vaccination. These receptors all come from a man aged 45-65 years who received an inactivated influenza vaccine.

This clonotype came up a few times. This sequence joins TRBV5-1 and TRBJ2-1; 11 positions match TRBD2. Losses at the gene ends were 5 bases for V and 4 bases for J; bases not matched to a gene: 8. Germline V gene sequence: CDR1 SGHRS, CDR2 YFSETQ. This CDR3 spans 16 amino acids. Here the CDR3 reads CASRPGTSGTYNEQFF. DNA for the CDR3: TGCGCCAGCAGACCCGGGACTAGCGGCACTTACAATGAGCAGTTCTTC.

This clonotype appeared many times. This chain uses TRBV20-1 with TRBJ2-2; 10 bases match TRBD1. Germline assignment: CDR1 DFQATT and CDR2 SNEGSKA (reference sequence). The V gene end was trimmed by 1 base and the J gene end by 6 bases; junction bases not matched to a gene: 8. The CDR3 has 16 residues. CDR3 region: CSARGEGTGDSGELFF. The DNA for the CDR3 is TGCAGTGCTAGAGGGGAGGGGACAGGGGATTCCGGGGAGCTGTTTTTT.

This chain connects TRBV15 to TRBJ1-2, with unresolved D. Germline loops: CDR1 LNHNV, CDR2 YYDKDF (reference sequence). The CDR3 spans 13 residues. Trimming pared 3 bases from V and 4 bases from J, leaving 9 bases between. The DNA of the CDR3 is TGTGCCACCAGCAGTCCGGCCTTCTATGGCTACACCTTC. Translation: CATSSPAFYGYTF.

The chain joins TRBV7-2 to TRBJ2-1; tentative D call: TRBD2 (6 bases). The CDR3 length is 15 residues. Germline values: CDR1 SGHTA, CDR2 FQGNSA. V lost 1 base and J lost 7, with 14 bases in between. This chain's CDR3 is CASSLVLLARNEQFF. The CDR3 coding sequence is TGTGCCAGCAGCTTAGTCTTACTAGCTAGGAATGAGCAGTTCTTC.

The genes are TRBV29-1 and TRBJ2-1, with D maybe TRBD2 (6 bases). CDR3 length: 13 amino acids. V lost 6 bases to trimming and J lost 7 bases, with 16 bases between them. The germline gives CDR1 SQVTM, CDR2 ANQGSEA. CDR3 nucleotides: TGCAGCGTCACCGGGGGACGGAGAAATGAGCAGTTCTTC. It codes for CSVTGGRRNEQFF.

This clonotype occurred many times. The J gene is TRBJ1-1, the V gene TRBV9, with D unclear. The V gene's germline CDR1 is SGDLS and CDR2 YYNGEE. V lost 1 base to trimming and J lost 0 bases, with 1 base between them. The CDR3 extends over 12 amino acids. This CDR3 reads CASSVLNTEAFF. DNA of the CDR3: TGTGCCAGCAGCGTACTGAACACTGAAGCTTTCTTT.

This clonotype was counted at least ten times. The CDR3 is CASSLGQGRYGYTF. The CDR3 DNA is TGTGCCAGCAGCTTAGGGCAGGGGAGATATGGCTACACCTTC. This chain connects TRBV7-9 to TRBJ1-2; possibly TRBD1 for D (6 bases). Germline CDR1 is SEHNR and CDR2 is FQNEAQ (reference sequence). Trimming cost V 1 base and J 5 bases, with 11 bases left between them. The CDR3 totals 14 residues.

This clonotype was detected a few times. The genes are TRBV7-2 and TRBJ1-5, with D unclear. Per the germline V gene, CDR1 is SGHTA and CDR2 is FQGNSA. With 3 bases removed from V and 0 bases from J, the gap between germline ends came to 9 bases. The CDR3 totals 15 residues. The CDR3 DNA sequence: TGTGCCAGCAGCTTTAGATCAAATAGCAATCAGCCCCAGCATTTT. This gives the protein CASSFRSNSNQPQHF.

This clonotype has more than one count but fewer than ten. This chain joins TRBV5-1 and TRBJ2-5; 10 bases map to TRBD1. CDR1 and CDR2 (germline): SGHRS, YFSETQ. After removal of 4 bases from V and 5 bases from J, the junction contained 8 bases not matched to a gene. The CDR3 covers 15 residues. The CDR3 loop reads CASSIRQGARETQYF. As DNA, the CDR3 is TGCGCCAGCAGCATACGACAGGGGGCTAGGGAGACCCAGTACTTC.

The genes are TRBV4-3 and TRBJ2-1, with TRBD1 matching over 7 bases. CDR3 size: 17 residues. The J segment lost 4 bases and the V segment lost 3 bases, leaving 12 bases of the junction unmatched. The germline CDR1 and CDR2 sequences are LGHNA and YSLEER. The CDR3: CASSQYSVGTAYNEQFF. DNA of the CDR3: TGCGCCAGCAGCCAGTATTCGGTGGGGACAGCATACAATGAGCAGTTCTTC.

The genes are TRBV29-1 and TRBJ1-2; D is unresolved. In germline, CDR1 is SQVTM, CDR2 ANQGSEA. V lost 6 bases and J lost 6, with 11 bases in between. The CDR3 is made up of 11 amino acids. The CDR3 DNA sequence: TGCAGCGTGATGGGCGGAGATGGCTACACCTTC. It yields the protein CSVMGGDGYTF.

This chain connects TRBV21-1 to TRBJ2-1; TRBD2 is the table's D call and was not checked against the DNA. TRBV21-1 is a recognized pseudogene. This CDR3 is built from 15 residues. The CDR3 loop reads CASSKCLLDCNEQFF. The CDR3 DNA sequence: TGTGCCAGCAGCAAATGCTTACTAGATTGCAATGAGCAGTTCTTC.

This clonotype was counted a single time. This chain joins TRBV11-2 and TRBJ2-1, with 7 positions matching TRBD2. Per the germline V gene, CDR1 is SGHAT and CDR2 is FQNNGV. The CDR3 has 14 residues. V lost 4 bases and J lost 6; bases outside the gene matches: 6. This CDR3 reads CASSWAGGGNEQFF. CDR3 nucleotides: TGTGCCAGCAGCTGGGCTGGCGGGGGCAATGAGCAGTTCTTC. The full variable domain, in which reference TRBV11-2 and TRBJ2-1 provide the parts outside the CDR3, is EAGVAQSPRYKIIEKRQSVAFWCNPISGHATLYWYQQILGQGPKLLIQFQNNGVVDDSQLPKDRFSAERLKGVDSTLKIQPAKLEDSAVYLCASSWAGGGNEQFFGPGTRLTVL.

V usage is TRBV20-1 and J usage is TRBJ2-7; no firm D call. The CDR3 is 11 amino acids. With 5 bases removed from V and 7 bases from J, the gap between germline ends came to 12 bases. Germline-derived CDR1 and CDR2 are DFQATT and SNEGSKA (reference sequence). The CDR3 DNA reads as TGCAGTGCTGTGGGCGTGGGGGAGCAGTACTTC. Translated: CSAVGVGEQYF.

This clonotype was seen a single time. The V gene is TRBV6-5, the J gene TRBJ2-1, with D possibly matching TRBD1 (5 bases). V lost 6 bases and J 7 bases, leaving 13 bases between the germline ends. This CDR3 contains 13 residues. Germline V gene lookup returns CDR1 MNHEY and CDR2 SVGAGI. The CDR3 sequence: CASRYRGQNEQFF. In nucleotides, the CDR3 is TGTGCCAGCAGGTACCGAGGACAAAATGAGCAGTTCTTC.

In its sample, this clonotype was seen many times. This chain connects TRBV5-5 to TRBJ1-6; TRBD1 matches 8 bases. The J segment lost 9 bases and the V segment lost 1 base, leaving 3 bases of the junction unmatched. CDR1 SGHKS and CDR2 YYEKEE come from the germline V gene (reference sequence). The CDR3 extends over 14 amino acids. CDR3 in DNA: TGTGCCAGCAGCTTGCGGCAGGGGGCTTCACCCCTCCACTTT. It encodes CASSLRQGASPLHF.

This clonotype was seen only a few times. The V gene is TRBV12-3 or TRBV12-4, the J gene TRBJ1-6; D uncertain. The CDR3 totals 15 residues. The V gene lost 0 bases and the J gene lost 7 bases, with 10 bases spanning the gap. CDR3 protein: CASSLALGGNSPLHF. The CDR3 coding sequence is TGTGCCAGCAGTTTAGCGCTCGGAGGGAATTCACCCCTCCACTTT.

This clonotype occurred a few times. This rearrangement joins TRBV6-1 to TRBJ2-5; TRBD2 is a possible D gene (6 bases). The ends were cut back, 9 bases at V and 5 bases at J, with 22 bases in the middle. Germline CDR1 reads MNHNS; CDR2 reads SASEGT. The length of the CDR3 is 15 residues. In nucleotides, the CDR3 is TGTGCCAGTGCCCGGGAGATCCGGGTCCCGGAGACCCAGTACTTC. This translates into CASAREIRVPETQYF.

CDR3 residues: CASTLFSGNTIYF. The CDR3 coding sequence is TGTGCCAGCACCCTATTCTCTGGAAACACCATATATTTT. The rearrangement joins TRBV6-6 to TRBJ1-3; D gene unclear. The CDR3 consists of 13 residues. Germline-derived CDR1 and CDR2 are MNHNY and SVGAGI (reference sequence). V lost 7 bases and J lost 0, with 7 bases in between.

This rearrangement joins TRBV7-6 to TRBJ2-2; TRBD2 aligns across 8 bases. With 5 bases clipped from V and 8 bases from J, the junction kept 10 bases outside the gene matches. Germline V lookup: CDR1 SGHVS, CDR2 FNYEAQ. This CDR3 region has 15 residues. The CDR3 is CASSPGTSLSGELFF. CDR3 coding DNA: TGTGCCAGCAGCCCCGGGACTAGTCTTTCTGGGGAGCTGTTTTTT.

This clonotype was recorded a few times. The chain is built from TRBV20-1 and TRBJ2-2; D remains ambiguous. In germline, CDR1 is DFQATT, CDR2 SNEGSKA (reference sequence). V was clipped by 1 base and J by 4 bases, with 7 bases between them. The CDR3 is 13 residues long. The CDR3 DNA sequence: TGCAGTGCTAGAGCGGTCACCACCGGGGAGCTGTTTTTT. Its translation: CSARAVTTGELFF.

The V gene is TRBV3-1, the J gene TRBJ1-1, with D perhaps matching TRBD1 (5 bases). Trimming took 0 bases from V and 0 from J, leaving 11 bases between them. Germline V gives CDR1 LGHDT, CDR2 YNNKEL (reference sequence). CDR3 size: 16 residues. CDR3 bases: TGTGCCAGCAGCCAAGATTTGGCAGGGATGAACACTGAAGCTTTCTTT. Translation gives CASSQDLAGMNTEAFF.

The chain combines TRBV20-1 with TRBJ2-3; D remains ambiguous. Trimming left V 1 base short and J 6 bases short, with 8 bases between. CDR1 and CDR2 from the germline V gene are DFQATT and SNEGSKA (reference sequence). The CDR3 has 12 amino acids. In nucleotides, the CDR3 is TGCAGTGCTAGAGCTAACGGGGATACGCAGTATTTT. Residues: CSARANGDTQYF.